This TCR beta chain comes out of a study of cytotoxic CD8 clonotypes in ibrutinib-treated CLL. Germline V gene data show CDR1 as SSHAT and CDR2 as FNYEAQ (reference sequence). The CDR3 is 15 amino acids. With V trimmed by 5 bases and J by 6 bases, 11 bases remained unmatched. Produced via immunoSEQ multiplex PCR; TCRdb's table is partial and in-frame only. Among some 130,000 clones listed, 70% to 90% were seen once. The source of this sequence is a human donor with chronic lymphocytic leukemia. Sequenced here: PBMCs, sampled after 24 months of ibrutinib treatment. The chain has TRBV7-7 and TRBJ2-7, with 9 bases fitting TRBD1. CDR3 nucleotide sequence: TGTGCCAGCAGCCCGACCGGGACAGGGAGGGGCGAGCAGTACTTC. Encoded protein: CASSPTGTGRGEQYF.